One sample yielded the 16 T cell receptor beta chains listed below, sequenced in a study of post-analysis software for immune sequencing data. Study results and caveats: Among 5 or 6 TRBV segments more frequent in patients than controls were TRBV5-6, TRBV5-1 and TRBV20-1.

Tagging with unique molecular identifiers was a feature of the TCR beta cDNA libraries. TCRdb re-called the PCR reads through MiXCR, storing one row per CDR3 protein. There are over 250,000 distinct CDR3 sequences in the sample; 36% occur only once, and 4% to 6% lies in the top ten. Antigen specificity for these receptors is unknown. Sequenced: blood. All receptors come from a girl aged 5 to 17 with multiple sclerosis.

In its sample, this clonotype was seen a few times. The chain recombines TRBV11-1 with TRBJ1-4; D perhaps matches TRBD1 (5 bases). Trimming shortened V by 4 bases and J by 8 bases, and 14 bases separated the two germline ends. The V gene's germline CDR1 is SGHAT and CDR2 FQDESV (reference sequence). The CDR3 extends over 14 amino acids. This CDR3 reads CASSSDRRKEKLFF. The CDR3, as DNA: TGTGCCAGCAGCTCCGACAGACGGAAGGAAAAACTGTTTTTT. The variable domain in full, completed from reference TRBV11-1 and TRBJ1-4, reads EAEVAQSPRYKITEKSQAVAFWCDPISGHATLYWYRQILGQGPELLVQFQDESVVDDSQLPKDRFSAERLKGVDSTLKIQPAELGDSAMYLCASSSDRRKEKLFFGSGTQLSVL.

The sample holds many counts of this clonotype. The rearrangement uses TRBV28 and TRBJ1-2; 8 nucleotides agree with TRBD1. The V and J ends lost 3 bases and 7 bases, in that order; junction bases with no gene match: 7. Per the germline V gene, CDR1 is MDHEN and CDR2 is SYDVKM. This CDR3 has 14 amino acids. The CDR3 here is CASSFPPTGAGYTF. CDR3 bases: TGTGCCAGCAGTTTTCCTCCGACAGGGGCTGGCTACACCTTC.

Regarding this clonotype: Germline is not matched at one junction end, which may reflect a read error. The DNA for the CDR3 is TGTGCCGGCAGCTCGCAGCGGACAACAGAGAAAGAGACCCAGTACTTC. Encoded protein: CAGSSQRTTEKETQYF. This chain uses TRBV7-9 with TRBJ2-5, with D perhaps being TRBD1 or TRBD2 (5 bases each). CDR1 is SEHNR and CDR2 is FQNEAQ in the germline V gene (reference sequence). CDR3 size: 16 residues.

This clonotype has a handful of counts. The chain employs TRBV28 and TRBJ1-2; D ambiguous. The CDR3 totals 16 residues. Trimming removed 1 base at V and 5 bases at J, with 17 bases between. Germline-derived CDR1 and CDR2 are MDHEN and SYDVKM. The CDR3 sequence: CASSLYIGIDGYGYTF. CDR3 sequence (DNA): TGTGCCAGCAGTTTATACATAGGGATTGACGGATATGGCTACACCTTC.

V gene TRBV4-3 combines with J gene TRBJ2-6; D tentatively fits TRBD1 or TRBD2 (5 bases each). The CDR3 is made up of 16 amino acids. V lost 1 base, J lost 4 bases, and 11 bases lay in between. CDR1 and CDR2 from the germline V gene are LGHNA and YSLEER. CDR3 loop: CASSQAWGTGANVLTF. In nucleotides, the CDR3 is TGCGCCAGCAGCCAAGCTTGGGGGACCGGGGCCAACGTCCTGACTTTC.

In DNA form, the CDR3 reads TGTGCCAGCAGCTTAAGGGCGGCCGCCAATGAGCAGTTCTTC. Its protein is CASSLRAAANEQFF. This chain connects TRBV11-2 to TRBJ2-1; D gene uncertain. The CDR3 extends over 14 amino acids. Trimming pared 2 bases from V and 6 bases from J, leaving 11 bases between. Germline V CDR1 and CDR2: SGHAT, FQNNGV.

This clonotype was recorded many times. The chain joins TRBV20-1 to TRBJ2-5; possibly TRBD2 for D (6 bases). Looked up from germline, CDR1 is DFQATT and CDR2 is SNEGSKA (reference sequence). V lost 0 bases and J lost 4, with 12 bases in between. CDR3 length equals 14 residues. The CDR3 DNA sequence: TGCAGTGCTAGAGATCGTATCGGGGGAGAGACCCAGTACTTC. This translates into CSARDRIGGETQYF.

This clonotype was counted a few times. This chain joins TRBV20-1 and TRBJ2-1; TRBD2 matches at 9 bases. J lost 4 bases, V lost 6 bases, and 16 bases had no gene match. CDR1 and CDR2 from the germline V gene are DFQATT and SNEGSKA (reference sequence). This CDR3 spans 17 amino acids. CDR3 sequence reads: CSAPTSGLHIIYNEQFF. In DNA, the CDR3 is TGCAGTGCGCCGACTAGCGGCCTTCACATTATTTACAATGAGCAGTTCTTC.

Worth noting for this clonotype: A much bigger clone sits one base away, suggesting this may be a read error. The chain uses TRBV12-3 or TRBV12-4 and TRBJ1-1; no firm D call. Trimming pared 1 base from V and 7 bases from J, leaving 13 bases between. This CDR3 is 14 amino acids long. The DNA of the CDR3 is TGTGCCAGCAGTTTAGGGGCCTACGGCATTGAAGCTTTCTTT. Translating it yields CASSLGAYGIEAFF.

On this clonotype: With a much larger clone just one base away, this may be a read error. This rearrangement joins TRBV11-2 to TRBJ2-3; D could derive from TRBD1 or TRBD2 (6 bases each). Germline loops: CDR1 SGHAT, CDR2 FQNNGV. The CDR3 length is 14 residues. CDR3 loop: CACSIPGAADTQYF. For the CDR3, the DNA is TGTGCCTGCAGCATTCCGGGGGCTGCAGATACGCAGTATTTT.

The CDR3 sequence: CASSPFPRRGDTQYF. For the CDR3, the DNA is TGTGCCAGCAGCCCCTTTCCCAGACGGGGGGATACGCAGTATTTT. The chain couples TRBV7-2 to TRBJ2-3, with TRBD2 as a possible D gene (6 bases). The CDR3 totals 15 residues. V shed 5 bases and J shed 6 bases, with 18 bases lying between them. Per the germline V gene, CDR1 is SGHTA and CDR2 is FQGNSA.

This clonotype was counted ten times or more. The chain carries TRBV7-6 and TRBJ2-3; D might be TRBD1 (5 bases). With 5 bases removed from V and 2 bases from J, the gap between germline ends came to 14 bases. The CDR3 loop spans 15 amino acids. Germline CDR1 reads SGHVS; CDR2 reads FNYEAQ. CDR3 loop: CASSDPQGTTDTQYF. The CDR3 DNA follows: TGTGCCAGCAGCGACCCCCAGGGCACCACAGATACGCAGTATTTT.

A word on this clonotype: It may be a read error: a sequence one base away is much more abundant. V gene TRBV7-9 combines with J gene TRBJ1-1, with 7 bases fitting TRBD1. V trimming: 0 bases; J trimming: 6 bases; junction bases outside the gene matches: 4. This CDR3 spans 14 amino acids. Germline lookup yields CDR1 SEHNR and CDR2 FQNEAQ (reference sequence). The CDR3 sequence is CASSLASQGAEAFF. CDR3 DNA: TGTGCCAGCAGCTTAGCGTCTCAGGGGGCTGAAGCTTTCTTT.

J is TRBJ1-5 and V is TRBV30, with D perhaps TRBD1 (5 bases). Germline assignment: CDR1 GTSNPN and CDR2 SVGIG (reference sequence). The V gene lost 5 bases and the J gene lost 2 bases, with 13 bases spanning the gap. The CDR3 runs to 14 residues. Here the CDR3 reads CAWPREVRNQPQHF. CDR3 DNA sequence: TGTGCCTGGCCCAGGGAGGTCCGCAATCAGCCCCAGCATTTT. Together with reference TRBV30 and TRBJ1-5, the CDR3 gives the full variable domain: SQTIHQWPATLVQPVGSPLSLECTVEGTSNPNLYWYRQAAGRGLQLLFYSVGIGQISSEVPQNLSASRPQDRQFILSSKKLLLSDSGFYLCAWPREVRNQPQHFGDGTRLSIL.

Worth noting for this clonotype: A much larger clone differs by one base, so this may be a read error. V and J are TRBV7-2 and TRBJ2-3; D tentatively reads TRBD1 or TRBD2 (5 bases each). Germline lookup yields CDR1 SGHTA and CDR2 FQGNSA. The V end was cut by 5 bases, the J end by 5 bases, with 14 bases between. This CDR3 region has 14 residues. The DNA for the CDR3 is TGTGCCAGCAGCGAGGGCCCTAGGGGAGATACGCAGTATTTT. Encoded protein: CASSEGPRGDTQYF.

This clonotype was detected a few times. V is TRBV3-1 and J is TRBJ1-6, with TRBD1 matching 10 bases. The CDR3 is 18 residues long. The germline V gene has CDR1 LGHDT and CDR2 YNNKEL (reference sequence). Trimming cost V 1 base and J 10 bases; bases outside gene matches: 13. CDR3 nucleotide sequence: TGTGCCAGCAGCCAAGGGACCGGGACAGGGGTGGGGGACTCACCCCTCCACTTT. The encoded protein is CASSQGTGTGVGDSPLHF.